What follows describes a single T cell receptor (beta chain). Its target is unknown. MiXCR, run by TCRdb on the reads, gives a single entry per CDR3 protein. This sample has nearly 700,000 distinct CDR3 sequences, with roughly 33% found just once. The entry originates in a study of T cell repertoires in cytomegalovirus infection. Study summary: In the study, CMV epitopes included recently identified HLA-C-restricted and well-studied HLA-B-restricted ones. Through public TCR beta signatures, both CMV infection and matching HLA type were indicated. Study-wide results and limits: Clonotype analysis showed dominance of the ex vivo response by HLA-C-restricted CMV-specific TCR beta clonotypes.

Germline CDR1 is MNHEY and CDR2 is SVGEGT. V lost 3 bases, J lost 6 bases, and 14 bases lay in between. CDR3 length: 14 residues. The rearrangement joins TRBV6-2 or TRBV6-3 to TRBJ1-1; D is uncertain. The receptor was derived from a human donor in good health (CMV status not recorded). Some clones in this sample may be carry-over from other donors' samples. The starting material was cultured PBMCs, obtained from culture after CMV antigen stimulation. The CDR3 spells CASSYSDARAEAFF. The CDR3 DNA reads as TGTGCCAGCAGTTATTCGGACGCGAGGGCTGAAGCTTTCTTT.